This T cell receptor (beta chain) stems from a study of blood T cells in healthy people across ages. A second about 6 to 12 cycle PCR used barcoded and J-beta primers. TCRdb processed the 5' RACE reads anew with MiXCR; each CDR3 protein has one entry. This table has around 650,000 distinct CDR3 sequences, 40% to 45% appearing once. V gave up 3 bases and J gave up 5 bases, with 13 bases separating them. CDR3 size: 14 residues. Germline V lookup: CDR1 LNHDA, CDR2 SQIVND (reference sequence). Sequencing used blood. The chain is built from TRBV19 and TRBJ2-5; a possible D gene is TRBD2 (7 bases). The sequence derives from a man older than 75 in good health. CDR3 protein: CASSMPGRGETQYF. The CDR3 bases are TGTGCCAGTAGTATGCCGGGGAGGGGGGAGACCCAGTACTTC.